This T cell receptor beta chain is from a study of persistence of HIV-infected CD4 T cells. Overall study context: Suppressive ART had lasted a median of roughly eight years. Study results and caveats: Degenerate expanded CDR3beta sequences were enriched among CMV- and Gag-responding cells.

Sample share makes this clone medium-sized. What it recognizes is unknown. An overlapping HIV-1 Gag peptide pool stimulated these cells at 0.95 to 1 ug/peptide/mL. Sorted nonresponding memory CD4+ T cells were CD40L-negative, CD69-negative, CD45RO-high. CD4+ T cell counts exceeded 400 cells/uL; CMV serology was positive. The libraries were made with immunoSEQ version 4 in survey mode. Genomic DNA was diluted to 10 ng/uL, up to roughly 1 ug per sample. Repertoires were generated with immunoSEQ multiplex PCR, while TCRdb's copy carries only in-frame clones and drops some. The sample contains roughly 64,000 clones, about four fifths of which appear only once. CDR1 is SGHVS and CDR2 is FQNEAQ in the germline V gene. Trimming cost V 5 bases and J 3 bases; bases outside gene matches: 8. CDR3 length: 18 amino acids.

The chain couples TRBV7-8 to TRBJ2-2; 14 nucleotides agree with TRBD2. This sequence originates from an adult man with HIV who was CMV-seropositive. The specimen was CD4+ T cells sorted from PBMCs after 18-hour stimulation, collected from a patient who received antiretroviral therapy. CDR3 in amino acids: CASSHPRTSGGYTGELFF. CDR3 nucleotides: TGTGCCAGCAGCCATCCTCGGACTAGCGGGGGGTACACCGGGGAGCTGTTTTTT.